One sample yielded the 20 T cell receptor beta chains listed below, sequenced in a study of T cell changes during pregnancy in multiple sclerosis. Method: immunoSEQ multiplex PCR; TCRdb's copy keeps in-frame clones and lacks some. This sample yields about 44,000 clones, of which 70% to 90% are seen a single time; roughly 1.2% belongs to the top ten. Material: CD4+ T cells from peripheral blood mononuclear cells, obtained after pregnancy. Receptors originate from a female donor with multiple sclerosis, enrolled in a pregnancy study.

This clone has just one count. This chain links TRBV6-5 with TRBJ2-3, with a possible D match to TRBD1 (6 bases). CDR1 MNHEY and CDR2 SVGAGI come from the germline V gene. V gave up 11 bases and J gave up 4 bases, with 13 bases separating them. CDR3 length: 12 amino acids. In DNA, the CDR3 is TGTGCCGTAAACAGGGTTTCAGATACGCAGTATTTT. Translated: CAVNRVSDTQYF.

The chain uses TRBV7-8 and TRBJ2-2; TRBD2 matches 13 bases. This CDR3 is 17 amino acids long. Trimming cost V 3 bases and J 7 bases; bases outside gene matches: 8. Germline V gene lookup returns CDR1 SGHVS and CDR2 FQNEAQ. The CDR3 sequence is CASSFGTSGIGGGELFF. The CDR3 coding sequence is TGTGCCAGCAGCTTCGGGACTAGCGGGATTGGAGGCGGGGAGCTGTTTTTT.

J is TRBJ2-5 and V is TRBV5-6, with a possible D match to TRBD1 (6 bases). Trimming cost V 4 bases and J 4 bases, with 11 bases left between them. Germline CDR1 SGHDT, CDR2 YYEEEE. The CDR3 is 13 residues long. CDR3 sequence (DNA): TGTGCCAGCAGCGTCAGGGGATTAGAGACCCAGTACTTC. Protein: CASSVRGLETQYF.

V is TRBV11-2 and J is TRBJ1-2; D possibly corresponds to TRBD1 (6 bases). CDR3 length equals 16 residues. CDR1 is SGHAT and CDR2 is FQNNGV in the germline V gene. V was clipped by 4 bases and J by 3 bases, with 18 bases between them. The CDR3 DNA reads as TGTGCCAGCAGCTCTAAAGGACAGTTGGGAGACTATGGCTACACCTTC. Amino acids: CASSSKGQLGDYGYTF.

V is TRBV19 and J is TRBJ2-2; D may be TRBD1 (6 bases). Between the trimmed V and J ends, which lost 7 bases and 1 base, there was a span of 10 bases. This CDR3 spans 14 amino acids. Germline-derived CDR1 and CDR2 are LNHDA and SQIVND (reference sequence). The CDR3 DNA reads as TGTGCCAGTAATGGACAGATGAACACCGGGGAGCTGTTTTTT. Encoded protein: CASNGQMNTGELFF.

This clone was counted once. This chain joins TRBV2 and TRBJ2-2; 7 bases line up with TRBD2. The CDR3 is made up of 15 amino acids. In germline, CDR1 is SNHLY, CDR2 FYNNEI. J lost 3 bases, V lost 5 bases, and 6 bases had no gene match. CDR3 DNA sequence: TGTGCCAGCAGTCCCCAGCGGGATTACACCGGGGAGCTGTTTTTT. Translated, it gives CASSPQRDYTGELFF. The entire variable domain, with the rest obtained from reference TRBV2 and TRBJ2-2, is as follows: EPEVTQTPSHQVTQMGQEVILRCVPISNHLYFYWYRQILGQKVEFLVSFYNNEISEKSEIFDDQFSVERPDGSNFTLKIRSTKLEDSAMYFCASSPQRDYTGELFFGEGSRLTVL.

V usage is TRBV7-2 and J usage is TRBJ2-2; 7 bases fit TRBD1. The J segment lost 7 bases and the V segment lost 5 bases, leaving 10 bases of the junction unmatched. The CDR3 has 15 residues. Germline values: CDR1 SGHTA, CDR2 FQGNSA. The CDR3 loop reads CASSPLQGSIGELFF. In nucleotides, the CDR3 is TGTGCCAGCAGCCCTCTACAGGGGTCAATCGGGGAGCTGTTTTTT.

DNA of the CDR3: TGTGCCAGCAGCGTAGGGCCTAGCGGGAGGGCCAAAACCTACGAGCAGTACTTC. The encoded protein is CASSVGPSGRAKTYEQYF. The chain links TRBV9 to TRBJ2-7; TRBD2 matches at 12 bases. Germline values: CDR1 SGDLS, CDR2 YYNGEE. J gave up 2 bases and V 0 bases, and 9 bases lay outside the gene matches. This CDR3 has 18 amino acids.

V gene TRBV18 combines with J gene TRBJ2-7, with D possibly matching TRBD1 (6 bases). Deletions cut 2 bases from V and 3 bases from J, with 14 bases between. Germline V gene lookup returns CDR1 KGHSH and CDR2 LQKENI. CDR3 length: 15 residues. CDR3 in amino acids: CASSPIQGHLYEQYF. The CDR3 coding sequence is TGTGCCAGCTCACCAATACAGGGCCACCTCTACGAGCAGTACTTC.

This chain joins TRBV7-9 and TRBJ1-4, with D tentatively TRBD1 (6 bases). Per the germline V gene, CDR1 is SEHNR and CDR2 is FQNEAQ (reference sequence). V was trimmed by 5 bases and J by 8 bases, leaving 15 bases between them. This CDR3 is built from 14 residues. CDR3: CASSAPGVGEKLFF. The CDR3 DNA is TGTGCCAGCAGCGCTCCAGGGGTTGGCGAAAAACTGTTTTTT. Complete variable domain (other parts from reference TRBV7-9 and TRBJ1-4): DTGVSQNPRHKITKRGQNVTFRCDPISEHNRLYWYRQTLGQGPEFLTYFQNEAQLEKSRLLSDRFSAERPKGSFSTLEIQRTEQGDSAMYLCASSAPGVGEKLFFGSGTQLSVL.

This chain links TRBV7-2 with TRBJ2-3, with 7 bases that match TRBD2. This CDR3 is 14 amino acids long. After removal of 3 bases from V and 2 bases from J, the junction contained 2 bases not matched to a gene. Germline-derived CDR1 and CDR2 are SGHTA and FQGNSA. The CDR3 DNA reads TGTGCCAGCAGCTTCGAGCGGGACACAGATACGCAGTATTTT. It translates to CASSFERDTDTQYF.

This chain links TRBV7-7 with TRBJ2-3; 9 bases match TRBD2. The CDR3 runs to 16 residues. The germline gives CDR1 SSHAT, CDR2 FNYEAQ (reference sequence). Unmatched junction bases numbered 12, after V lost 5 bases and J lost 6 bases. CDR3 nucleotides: TGTGCCAGCAGCCCCGGGCTAGCGGGGCACGCGGATACGCAGTATTTT. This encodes CASSPGLAGHADTQYF.

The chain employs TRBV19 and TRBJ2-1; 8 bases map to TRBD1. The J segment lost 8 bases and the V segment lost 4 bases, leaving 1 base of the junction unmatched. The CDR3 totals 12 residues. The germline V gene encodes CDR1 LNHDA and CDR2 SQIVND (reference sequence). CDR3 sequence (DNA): TGTGCCAGTAGTACAGGGGGCCATGAGCAGTTCTTC. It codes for CASSTGGHEQFF. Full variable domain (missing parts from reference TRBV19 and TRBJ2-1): DGGITQSPKYLFRKEGQNVTLSCEQNLNHDAMYWYRQDPGQGLRLIYYSQIVNDFQKGDIAEGYSVSREKKESFPLTVTSAQKNPTAFYLCASSTGGHEQFFGPGTRLTVL.

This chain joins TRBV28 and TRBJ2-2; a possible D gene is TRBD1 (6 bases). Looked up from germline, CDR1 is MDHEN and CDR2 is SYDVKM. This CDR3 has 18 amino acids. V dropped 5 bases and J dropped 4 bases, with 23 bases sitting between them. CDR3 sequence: CASSPRFLSPRGTGELFF. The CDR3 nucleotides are TGTGCCAGCAGTCCACGCTTTCTATCCCCCAGGGGCACCGGGGAGCTGTTTTTT.

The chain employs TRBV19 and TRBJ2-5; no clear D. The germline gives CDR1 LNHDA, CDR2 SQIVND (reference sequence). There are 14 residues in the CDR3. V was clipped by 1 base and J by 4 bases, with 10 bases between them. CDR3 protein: CASSIGSERETQYF. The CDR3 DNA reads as TGTGCCAGTAGTATAGGGAGCGAGCGAGAGACCCAGTACTTC.

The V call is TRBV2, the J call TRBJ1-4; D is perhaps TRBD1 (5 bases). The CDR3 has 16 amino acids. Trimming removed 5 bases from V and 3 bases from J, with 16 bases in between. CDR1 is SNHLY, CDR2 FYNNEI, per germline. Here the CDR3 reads CASSPPTGAPNEKLFF. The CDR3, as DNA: TGTGCCAGCAGTCCCCCCACTGGGGCGCCTAATGAAAAACTGTTTTTT.

The CDR3 coding sequence is TGTGCCAGCAGTTACTCCGGGACTAGCAGCTCCTACGAGCAGTACTTC. This translates into CASSYSGTSSSYEQYF. The rearrangement joins TRBV6-5 to TRBJ2-7; 9 bases map to TRBD2. CDR1 and CDR2 from the germline V gene are MNHEY and SVGAGI. With 0 bases clipped from V and 0 bases from J, the junction kept 3 bases outside the gene matches. The length of the CDR3 is 16 residues.

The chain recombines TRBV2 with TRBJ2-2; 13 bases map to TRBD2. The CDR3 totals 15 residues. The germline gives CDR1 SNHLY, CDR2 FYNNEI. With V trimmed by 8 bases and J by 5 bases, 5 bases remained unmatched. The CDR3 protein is CASGRGLAGTGELFF. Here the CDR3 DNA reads TGTGCCAGCGGAAGGGGACTAGCGGGAACCGGGGAGCTGTTTTTT.

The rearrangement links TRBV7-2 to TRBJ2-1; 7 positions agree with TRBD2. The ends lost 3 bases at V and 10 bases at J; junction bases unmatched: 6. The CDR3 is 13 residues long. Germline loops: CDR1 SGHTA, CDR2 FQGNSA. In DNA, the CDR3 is TGTGCCAGCAGCTTGAGGGGTAGCGGGGAGCAGTTCTTC. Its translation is CASSLRGSGEQFF.

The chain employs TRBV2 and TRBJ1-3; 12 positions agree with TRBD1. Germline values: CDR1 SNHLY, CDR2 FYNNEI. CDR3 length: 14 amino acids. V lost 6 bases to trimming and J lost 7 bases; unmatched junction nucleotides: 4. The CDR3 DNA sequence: TGTGCCAGCAGGGGGACAGGGGGCCTTAACACCATATATTTT. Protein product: CASRGTGGLNTIYF.